Included here is one TCR beta chain sequence, with context. CDR1 SGHRS and CDR2 YFSETQ come from the germline V gene. CDR3 size: 13 residues. Trimming removed 3 bases from V and 7 bases from J, with 10 bases in between. The source of the sample is a study of blood T cell repertoires in COVID-19. Assay: immunoSEQ multiplex PCR; the TCRdb copy retains only in-frame clones and omits some. The table shows over 400,000 clones, with roughly 91% occurring only once. Sequencing was performed on peripheral blood. This clonotype was obtained from a woman between 45 and 65 years old with COVID-19, enrolled during active disease. The gene calls are TRBV5-1 and TRBJ2-2, with D possibly matching TRBD2 (6 bases). CDR3 coding DNA: TGCGCCAGCAGCTCGGGGGACGTCGGGGAGCTGTTTTTT. It yields the protein CASSSGDVGELFF.